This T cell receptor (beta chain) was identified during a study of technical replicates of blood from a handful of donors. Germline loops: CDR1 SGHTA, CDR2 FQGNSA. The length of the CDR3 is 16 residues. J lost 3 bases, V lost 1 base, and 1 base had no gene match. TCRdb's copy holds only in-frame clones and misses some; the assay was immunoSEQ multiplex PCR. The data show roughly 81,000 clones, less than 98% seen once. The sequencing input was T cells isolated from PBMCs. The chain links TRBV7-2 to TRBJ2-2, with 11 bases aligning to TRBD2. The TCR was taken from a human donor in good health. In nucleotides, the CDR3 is TGTGCCAGCAGCTTAGTGGGACTAGCGGACACCGGGGAGCTGTTTTTT. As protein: CASSLVGLADTGELFF.